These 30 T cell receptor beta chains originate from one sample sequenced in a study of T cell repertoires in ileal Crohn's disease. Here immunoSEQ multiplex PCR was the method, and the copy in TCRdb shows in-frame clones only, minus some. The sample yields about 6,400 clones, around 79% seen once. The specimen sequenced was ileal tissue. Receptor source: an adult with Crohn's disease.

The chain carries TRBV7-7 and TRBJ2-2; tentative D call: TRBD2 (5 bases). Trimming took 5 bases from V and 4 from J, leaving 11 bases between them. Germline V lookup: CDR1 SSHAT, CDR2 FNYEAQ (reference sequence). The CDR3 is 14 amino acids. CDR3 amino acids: CASSAEASTGELFF. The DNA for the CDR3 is TGTGCCAGCAGCGCGGAGGCGAGCACCGGGGAGCTGTTTTTT.

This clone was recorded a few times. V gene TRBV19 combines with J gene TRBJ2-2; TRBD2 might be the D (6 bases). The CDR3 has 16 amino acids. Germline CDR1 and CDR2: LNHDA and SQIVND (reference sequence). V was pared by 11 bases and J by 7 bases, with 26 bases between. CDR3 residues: CASQYSLEGLSGELFF. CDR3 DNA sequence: TGTGCCTCGCAGTATTCCCTGGAGGGCCTAAGCGGGGAGCTGTTTTTT.

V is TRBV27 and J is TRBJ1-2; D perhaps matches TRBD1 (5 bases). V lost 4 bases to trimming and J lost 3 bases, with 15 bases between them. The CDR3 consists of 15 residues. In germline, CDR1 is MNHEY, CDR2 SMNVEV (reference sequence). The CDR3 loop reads CASSSLGGDDYGYTF. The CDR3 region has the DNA TGTGCCAGCAGTTCCTTGGGAGGGGACGACTATGGCTACACCTTC.

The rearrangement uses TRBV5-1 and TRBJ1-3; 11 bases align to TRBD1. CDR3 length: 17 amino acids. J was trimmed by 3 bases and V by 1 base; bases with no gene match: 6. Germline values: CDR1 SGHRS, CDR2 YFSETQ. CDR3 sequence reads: CASSLYGQGAGGNTIYF. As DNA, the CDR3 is TGCGCCAGCAGCTTGTACGGACAGGGGGCTGGTGGAAACACCATATATTTT.

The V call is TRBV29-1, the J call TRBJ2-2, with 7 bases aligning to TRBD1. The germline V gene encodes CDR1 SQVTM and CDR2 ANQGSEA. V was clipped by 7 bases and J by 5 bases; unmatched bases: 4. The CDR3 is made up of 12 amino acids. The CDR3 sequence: CSADRETGELFF. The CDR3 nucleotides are TGCAGCGCCGACAGGGAAACCGGGGAGCTGTTTTTT.

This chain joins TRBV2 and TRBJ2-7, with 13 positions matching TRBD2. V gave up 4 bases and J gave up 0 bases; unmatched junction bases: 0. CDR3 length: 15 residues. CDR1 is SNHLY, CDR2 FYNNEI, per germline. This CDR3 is CASSGTSGSSYEQYF. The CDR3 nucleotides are TGTGCCAGCAGTGGGACTAGCGGGAGCTCCTACGAGCAGTACTTC.

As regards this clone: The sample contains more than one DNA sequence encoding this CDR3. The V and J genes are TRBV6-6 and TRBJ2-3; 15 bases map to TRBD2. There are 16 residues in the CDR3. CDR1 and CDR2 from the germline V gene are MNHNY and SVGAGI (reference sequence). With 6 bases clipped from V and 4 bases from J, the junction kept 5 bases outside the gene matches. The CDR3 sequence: CASSRGLAGGPDTQYF. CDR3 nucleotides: TGTGCCAGCAGCCGCGGACTAGCGGGAGGGCCAGATACGCAGTATTTT.

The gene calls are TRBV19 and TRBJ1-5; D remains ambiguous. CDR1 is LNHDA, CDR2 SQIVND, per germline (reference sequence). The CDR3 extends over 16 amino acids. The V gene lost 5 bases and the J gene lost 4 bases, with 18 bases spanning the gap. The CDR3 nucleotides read TGTGCCAGTAGTCTCACCTACCGGGTCGGAAATCAGCCCCAGCATTTT. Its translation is CASSLTYRVGNQPQHF.

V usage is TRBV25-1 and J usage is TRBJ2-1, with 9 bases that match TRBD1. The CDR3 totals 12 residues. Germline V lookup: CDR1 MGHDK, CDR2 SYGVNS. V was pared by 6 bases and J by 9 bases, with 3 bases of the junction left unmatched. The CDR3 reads CASRQGASEQFF. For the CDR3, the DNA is TGTGCCAGCAGACAGGGGGCCAGTGAGCAGTTCTTC.

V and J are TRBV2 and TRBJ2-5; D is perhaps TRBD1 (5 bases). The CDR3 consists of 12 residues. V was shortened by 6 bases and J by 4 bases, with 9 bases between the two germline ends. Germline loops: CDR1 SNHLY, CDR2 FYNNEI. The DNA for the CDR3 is TGTGCCAGCAGGAGGCAGGGAGAGACCCAGTACTTC. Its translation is CASRRQGETQYF.

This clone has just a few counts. The CDR3, as DNA: TGTGCCAGCAGCTTACCGTTGACAGGGGGCAAAGATACGCAGTATTTT. Its protein product is CASSLPLTGGKDTQYF. The J gene is TRBJ2-3, the V gene TRBV7-9, with 10 bases that match TRBD1. The junction had 7 bases not matched to a gene; V was cut back by 2 bases and J by 5 bases. Germline loops: CDR1 SEHNR, CDR2 FQNEAQ (reference sequence). This CDR3 has 16 residues.

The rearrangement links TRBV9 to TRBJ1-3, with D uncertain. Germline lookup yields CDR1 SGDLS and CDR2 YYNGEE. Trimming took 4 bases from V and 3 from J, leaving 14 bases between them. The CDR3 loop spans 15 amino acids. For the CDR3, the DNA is TGTGCCAGCAGCCCAATTGCTTCGGGTGGAAACACCATATATTTT. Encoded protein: CASSPIASGGNTIYF.

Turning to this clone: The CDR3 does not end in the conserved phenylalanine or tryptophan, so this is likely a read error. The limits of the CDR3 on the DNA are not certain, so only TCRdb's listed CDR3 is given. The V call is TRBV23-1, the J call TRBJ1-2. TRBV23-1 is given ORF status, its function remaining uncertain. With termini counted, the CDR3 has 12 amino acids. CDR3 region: CASSQSPGGPFP.

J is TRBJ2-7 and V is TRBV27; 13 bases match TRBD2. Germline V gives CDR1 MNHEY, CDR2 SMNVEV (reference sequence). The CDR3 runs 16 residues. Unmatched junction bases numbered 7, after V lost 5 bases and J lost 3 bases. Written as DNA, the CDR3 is TGTGCCAGCAGTGACCAGGGACTAGCGGGGCGCTACGAGCAGTACTTC. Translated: CASSDQGLAGRYEQYF.

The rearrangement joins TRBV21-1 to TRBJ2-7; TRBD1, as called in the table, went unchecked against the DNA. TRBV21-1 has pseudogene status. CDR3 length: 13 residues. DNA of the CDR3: TGTGCCAGCGCACTAGGACAGGTCATCGAGCAGTACTTC. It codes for CASALGQVIEQYF.

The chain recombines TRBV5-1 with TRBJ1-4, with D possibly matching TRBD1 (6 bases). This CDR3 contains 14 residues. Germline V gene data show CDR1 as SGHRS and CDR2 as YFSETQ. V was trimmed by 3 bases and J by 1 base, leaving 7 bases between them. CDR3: CASSSQGTNEKLFF. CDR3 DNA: TGCGCCAGCAGCTCACAGGGAACTAATGAAAAACTGTTTTTT.

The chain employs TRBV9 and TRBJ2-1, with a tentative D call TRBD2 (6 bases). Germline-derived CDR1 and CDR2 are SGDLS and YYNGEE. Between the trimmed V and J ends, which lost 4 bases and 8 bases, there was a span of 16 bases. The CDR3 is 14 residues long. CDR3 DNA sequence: TGTGCCAGCAGCCTCGGAGGGAGTCGTGATGAGCAGTTCTTC. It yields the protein CASSLGGSRDEQFF. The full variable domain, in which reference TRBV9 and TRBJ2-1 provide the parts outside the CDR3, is DSGVTQTPKHLITATGQRVTLRCSPRSGDLSVYWYQQSLDQGLQFLIQYYNGEERAKGNILERFSAQQFPDLHSELNLSSLELGDSALYFCASSLGGSRDEQFFGPGTRLTVL.

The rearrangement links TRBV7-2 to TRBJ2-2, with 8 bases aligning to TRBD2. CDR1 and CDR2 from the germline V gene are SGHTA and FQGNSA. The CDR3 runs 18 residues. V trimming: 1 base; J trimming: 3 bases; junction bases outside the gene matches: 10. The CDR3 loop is CASSLEKASGRDTGELFF. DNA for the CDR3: TGTGCCAGCAGCTTAGAAAAAGCTAGCGGGCGAGACACCGGGGAGCTGTTTTTT.

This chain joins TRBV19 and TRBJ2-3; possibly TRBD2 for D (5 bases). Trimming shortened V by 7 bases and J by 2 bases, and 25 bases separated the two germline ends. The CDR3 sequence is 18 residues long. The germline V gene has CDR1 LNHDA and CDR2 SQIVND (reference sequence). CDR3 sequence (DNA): TGTGCCAGTAATCAATCCGCTAGGGAGTCGGTCTTCACAGATACGCAGTATTTT. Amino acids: CASNQSARESVFTDTQYF.

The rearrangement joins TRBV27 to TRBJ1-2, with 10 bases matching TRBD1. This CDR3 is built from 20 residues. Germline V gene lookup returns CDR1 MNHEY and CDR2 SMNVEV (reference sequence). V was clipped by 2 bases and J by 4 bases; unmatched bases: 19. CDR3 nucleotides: TGTGCCAGCAGTTTACCCAATTACACCCGACAGGGGGCCGCCGGCTATGGCTACACCTTC. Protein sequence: CASSLPNYTRQGAAGYGYTF.

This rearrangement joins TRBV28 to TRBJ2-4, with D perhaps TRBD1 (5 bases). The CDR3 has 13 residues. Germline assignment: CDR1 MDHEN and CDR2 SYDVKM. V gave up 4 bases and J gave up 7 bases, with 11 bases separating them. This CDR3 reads CASSYGHPNIQYF. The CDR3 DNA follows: TGTGCCAGCAGTTACGGACACCCTAACATTCAGTACTTC.

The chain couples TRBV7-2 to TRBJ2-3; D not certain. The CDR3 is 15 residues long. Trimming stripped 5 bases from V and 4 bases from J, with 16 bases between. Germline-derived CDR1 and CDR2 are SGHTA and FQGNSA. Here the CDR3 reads CASSPVASAADTQYF. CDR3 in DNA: TGTGCCAGCAGCCCGGTGGCGAGCGCGGCAGATACGCAGTATTTT.

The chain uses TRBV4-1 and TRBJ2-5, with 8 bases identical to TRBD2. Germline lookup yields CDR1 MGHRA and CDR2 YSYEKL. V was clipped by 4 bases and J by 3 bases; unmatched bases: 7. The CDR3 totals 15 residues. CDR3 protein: CASSRGTSFEETQYF. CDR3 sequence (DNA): TGCGCCAGCAGCCGGGGGACTAGTTTTGAAGAGACCCAGTACTTC.

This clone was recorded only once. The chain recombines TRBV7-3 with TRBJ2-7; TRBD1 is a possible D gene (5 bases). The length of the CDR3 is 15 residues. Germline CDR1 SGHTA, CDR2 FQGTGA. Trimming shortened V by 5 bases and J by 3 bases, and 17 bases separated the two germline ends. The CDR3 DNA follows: TGTGCCAGCAGCCACTCCCCAGGGTCTGGCTACGAGCAGTACTTC. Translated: CASSHSPGSGYEQYF.

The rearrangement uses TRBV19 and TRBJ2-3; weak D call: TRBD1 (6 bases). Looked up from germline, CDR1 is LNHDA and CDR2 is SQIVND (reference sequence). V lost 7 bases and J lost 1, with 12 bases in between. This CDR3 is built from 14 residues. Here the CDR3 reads CASTPDRGTDTQYF. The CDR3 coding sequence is TGTGCCAGTACCCCGGACAGAGGCACAGATACGCAGTATTTT.

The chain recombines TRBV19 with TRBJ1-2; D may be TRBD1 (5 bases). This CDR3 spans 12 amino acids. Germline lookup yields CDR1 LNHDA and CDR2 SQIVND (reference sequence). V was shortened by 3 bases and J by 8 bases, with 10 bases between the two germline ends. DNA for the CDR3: TGTGCCAGTAGTATCGAATGGGGCGGCTACACCTTC. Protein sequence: CASSIEWGGYTF.

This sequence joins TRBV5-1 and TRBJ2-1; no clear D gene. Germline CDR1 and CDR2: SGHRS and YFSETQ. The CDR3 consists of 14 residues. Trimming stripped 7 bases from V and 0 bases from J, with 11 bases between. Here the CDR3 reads CASAEYFSYNEQFF. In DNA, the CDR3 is TGCGCCAGCGCGGAATACTTCTCCTACAATGAGCAGTTCTTC.

The CDR3 reads CSVQLTPGLVGNEQFF. The CDR3 nucleotides read TGCAGCGTCCAACTAACCCCTGGACTAGTCGGAAATGAGCAGTTCTTC. The V gene is TRBV29-1, the J gene TRBJ2-1; 7 nucleotides line up with TRBD2. V trimming: 6 bases; J trimming: 7 bases; junction bases outside the gene matches: 18. CDR1 and CDR2 (germline): SQVTM, ANQGSEA. The length of the CDR3 is 16 residues.

CDR3 protein: CASSQAGQGADTQYF. In DNA, the CDR3 is TGCGCCAGCAGCCAAGCAGGACAGGGGGCAGATACGCAGTATTTT. The rearrangement uses TRBV4-3 and TRBJ2-3; 10 bases line up with TRBD1. The V segment lost 1 base and the J segment 4 bases; nucleotides outside the gene matches: 2. Germline loops: CDR1 LGHNA, CDR2 YSLEER. The CDR3 runs to 15 residues.

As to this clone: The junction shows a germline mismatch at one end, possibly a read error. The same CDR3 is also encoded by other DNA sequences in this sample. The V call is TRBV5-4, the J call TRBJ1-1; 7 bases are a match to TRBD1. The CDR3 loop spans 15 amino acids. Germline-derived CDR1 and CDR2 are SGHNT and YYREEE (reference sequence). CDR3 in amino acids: CASSKQQGMNTEAFF. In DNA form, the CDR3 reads TGTGCCAGCAGCAAACAACAGGGGATGAACACCGAAGCTTTCTTT.